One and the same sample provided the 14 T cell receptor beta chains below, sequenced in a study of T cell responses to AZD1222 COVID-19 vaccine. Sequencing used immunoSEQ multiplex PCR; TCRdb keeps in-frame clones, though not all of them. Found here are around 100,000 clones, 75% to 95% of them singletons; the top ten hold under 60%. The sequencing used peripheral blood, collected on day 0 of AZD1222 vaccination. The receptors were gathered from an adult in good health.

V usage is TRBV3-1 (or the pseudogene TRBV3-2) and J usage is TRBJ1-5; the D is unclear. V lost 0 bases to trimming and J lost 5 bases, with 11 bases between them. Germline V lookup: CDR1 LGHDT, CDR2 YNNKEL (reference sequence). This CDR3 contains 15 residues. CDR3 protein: CASSQDGHAYQPQHF. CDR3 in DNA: TGTGCCAGCAGCCAAGACGGGCACGCATATCAGCCCCAGCATTTT.

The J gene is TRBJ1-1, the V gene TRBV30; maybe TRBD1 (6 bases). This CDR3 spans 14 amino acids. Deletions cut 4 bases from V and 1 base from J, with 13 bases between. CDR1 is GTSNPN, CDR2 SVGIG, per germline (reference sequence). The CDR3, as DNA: TGTGCCTGGACCAACAGGGTATCGAACACTGAAGCTTTCTTT. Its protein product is CAWTNRVSNTEAFF.

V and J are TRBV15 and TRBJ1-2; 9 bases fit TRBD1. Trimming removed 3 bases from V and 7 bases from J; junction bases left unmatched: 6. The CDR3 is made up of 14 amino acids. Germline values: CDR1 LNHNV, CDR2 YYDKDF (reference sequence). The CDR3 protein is CATSRGQGVSGYTF. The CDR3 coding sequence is TGTGCCACCAGCAGGGGACAGGGAGTAAGTGGCTACACCTTC. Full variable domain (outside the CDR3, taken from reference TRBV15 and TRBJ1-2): DAMVIQNPRYQVTQFGKPVTLSCSQTLNHNVMYWYQQKSSQAPKLLFHYYDKDFNNEADTPDNFQSRRPNTSFCFLDIRSPGLGDTAMYLCATSRGQGVSGYTFGSGTRLTVV.

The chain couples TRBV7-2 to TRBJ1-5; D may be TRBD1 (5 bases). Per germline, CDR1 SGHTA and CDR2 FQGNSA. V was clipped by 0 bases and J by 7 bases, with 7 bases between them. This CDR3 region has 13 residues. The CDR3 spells CASSLAQGQPQHF. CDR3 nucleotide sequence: TGTGCCAGCAGCTTAGCCCAGGGCCAGCCCCAGCATTTT.

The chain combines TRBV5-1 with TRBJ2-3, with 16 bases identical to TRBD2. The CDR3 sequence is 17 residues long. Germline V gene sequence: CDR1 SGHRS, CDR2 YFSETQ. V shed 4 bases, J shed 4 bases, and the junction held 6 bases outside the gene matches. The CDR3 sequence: CASSTGLAGGFADTQYF. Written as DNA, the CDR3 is TGCGCCAGCAGCACGGGACTAGCGGGAGGGTTTGCAGATACGCAGTATTTT. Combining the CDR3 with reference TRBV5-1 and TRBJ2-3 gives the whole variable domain KAGVTQTPRYLIKTRGQQVTLSCSPISGHRSVSWYQQTPGQGLQFLFEYFSETQRNKGNFPGRFSGRQFSNSRSEMNVSTLELGDSALYLCASSTGLAGGFADTQYFGPGTRLTVL.

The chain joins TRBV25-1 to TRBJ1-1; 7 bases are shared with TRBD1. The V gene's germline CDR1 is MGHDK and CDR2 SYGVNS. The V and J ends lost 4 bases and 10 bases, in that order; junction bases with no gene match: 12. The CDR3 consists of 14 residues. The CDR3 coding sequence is TGTGCCAGCAGTGCCCGGACAGGCCTGGATGTAGCTTTCTTT. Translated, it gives CASSARTGLDVAFF. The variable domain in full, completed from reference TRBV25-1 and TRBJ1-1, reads EADIYQTPRYLVIGTGKKITLECSQTMGHDKMYWYQQDPGMELHLIHYSYGVNSTEKGDLSSESTVSRIRTEHFPLTLESARPSHTSQYLCASSARTGLDVAFFGQGTRLTVV.

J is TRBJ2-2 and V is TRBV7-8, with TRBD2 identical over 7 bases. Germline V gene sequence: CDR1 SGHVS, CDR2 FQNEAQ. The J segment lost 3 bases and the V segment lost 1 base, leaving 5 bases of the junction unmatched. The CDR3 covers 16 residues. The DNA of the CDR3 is TGTGCCAGCAGCTTAGTTGGACTAGTCGACACCGGGGAGCTGTTTTTT. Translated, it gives CASSLVGLVDTGELFF.

The CDR3 region is CASSLGLSSYNEQFF. Here the CDR3 DNA reads TGTGCCAGCAGCTTGGGTCTCAGCTCCTACAATGAGCAGTTCTTC. The rearrangement uses TRBV11-2 and TRBJ2-1; D remains unclear. Germline loops: CDR1 SGHAT, CDR2 FQNNGV. V lost 3 bases to trimming and J lost 0 bases, with 9 bases between them. This CDR3 is 15 amino acids long.

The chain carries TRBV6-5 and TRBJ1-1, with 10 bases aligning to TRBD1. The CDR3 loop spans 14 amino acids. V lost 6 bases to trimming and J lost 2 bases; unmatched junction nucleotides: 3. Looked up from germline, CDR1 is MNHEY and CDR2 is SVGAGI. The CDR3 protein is CASSDRGLNTEAFF. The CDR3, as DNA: TGTGCCAGCAGCGACAGGGGGCTAAACACTGAAGCTTTCTTT.

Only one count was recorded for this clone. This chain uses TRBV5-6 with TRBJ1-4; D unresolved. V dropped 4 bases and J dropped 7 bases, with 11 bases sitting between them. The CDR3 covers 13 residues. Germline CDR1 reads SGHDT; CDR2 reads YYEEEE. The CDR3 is CASSLSRSEKLFF. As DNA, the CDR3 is TGTGCCAGCAGCCTTTCCCGGAGTGAAAAACTGTTTTTT.

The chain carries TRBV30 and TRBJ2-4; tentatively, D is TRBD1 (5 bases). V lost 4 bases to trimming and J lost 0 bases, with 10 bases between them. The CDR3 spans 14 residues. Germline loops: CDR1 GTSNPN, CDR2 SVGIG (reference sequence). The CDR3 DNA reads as TGTGCCTGGACAGGGAATCTAGCCAAAAACATTCAGTACTTC. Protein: CAWTGNLAKNIQYF.

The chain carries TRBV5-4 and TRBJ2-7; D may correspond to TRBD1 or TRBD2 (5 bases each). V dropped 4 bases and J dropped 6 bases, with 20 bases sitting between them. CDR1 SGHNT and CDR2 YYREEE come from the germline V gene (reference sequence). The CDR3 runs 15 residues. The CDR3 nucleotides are TGTGCCAGCAGCCCGGATGGGGGTTCCTGGGGCGAGCAGTACTTC. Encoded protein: CASSPDGGSWGEQYF.

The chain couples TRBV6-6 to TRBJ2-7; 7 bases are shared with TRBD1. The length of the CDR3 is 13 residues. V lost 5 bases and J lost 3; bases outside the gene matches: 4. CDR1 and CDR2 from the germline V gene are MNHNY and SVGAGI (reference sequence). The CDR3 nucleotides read TGTGCCAGCAGTAGACAGGGCCTCTACGAGCAGTACTTC. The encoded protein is CASSRQGLYEQYF.

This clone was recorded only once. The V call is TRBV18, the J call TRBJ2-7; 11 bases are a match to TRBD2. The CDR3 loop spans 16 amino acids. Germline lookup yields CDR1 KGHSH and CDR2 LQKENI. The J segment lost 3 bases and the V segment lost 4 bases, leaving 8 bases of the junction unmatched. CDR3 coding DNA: TGTGCCAGCTCACGTGGGACTAGCGGAGGAGGCTACGAGCAGTACTTC. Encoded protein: CASSRGTSGGGYEQYF.